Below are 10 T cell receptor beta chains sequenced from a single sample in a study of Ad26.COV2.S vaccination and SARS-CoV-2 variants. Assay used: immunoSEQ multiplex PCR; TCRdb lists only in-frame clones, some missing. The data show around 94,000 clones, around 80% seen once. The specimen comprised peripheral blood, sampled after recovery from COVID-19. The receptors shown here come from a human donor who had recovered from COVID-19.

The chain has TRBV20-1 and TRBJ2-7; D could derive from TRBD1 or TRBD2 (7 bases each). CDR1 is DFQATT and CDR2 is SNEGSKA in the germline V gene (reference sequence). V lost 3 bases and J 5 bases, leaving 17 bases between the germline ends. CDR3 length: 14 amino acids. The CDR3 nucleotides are TGCAGTGCTAGTGTCTCAGGGGGGGCGGACGAGCAGTACTTC. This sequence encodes CSASVSGGADEQYF.

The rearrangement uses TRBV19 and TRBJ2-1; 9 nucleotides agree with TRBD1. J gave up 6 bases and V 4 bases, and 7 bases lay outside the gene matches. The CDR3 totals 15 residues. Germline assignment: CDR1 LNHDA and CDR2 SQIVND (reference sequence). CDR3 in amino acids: CASSSTGGAGNEQFF. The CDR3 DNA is TGTGCCAGTAGTAGCACAGGGGGCGCGGGCAATGAGCAGTTCTTC.

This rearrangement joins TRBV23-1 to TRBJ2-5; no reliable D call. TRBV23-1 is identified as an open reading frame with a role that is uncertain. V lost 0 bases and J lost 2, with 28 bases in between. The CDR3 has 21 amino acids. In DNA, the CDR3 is TGCGCCAGCAGTCAATCGGGCGTCCCCCCCATATTGGACGGCCGACAAGAGACCCAGTACTTC. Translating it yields CASSQSGVPPILDGRQETQYF.

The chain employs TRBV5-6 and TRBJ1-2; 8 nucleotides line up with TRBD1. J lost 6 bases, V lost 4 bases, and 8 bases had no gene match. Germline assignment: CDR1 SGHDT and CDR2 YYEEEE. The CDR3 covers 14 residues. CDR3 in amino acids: CASSGTGSGHGYTF. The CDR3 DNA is TGTGCCAGCAGCGGGACAGGTTCGGGGCATGGCTACACCTTC.

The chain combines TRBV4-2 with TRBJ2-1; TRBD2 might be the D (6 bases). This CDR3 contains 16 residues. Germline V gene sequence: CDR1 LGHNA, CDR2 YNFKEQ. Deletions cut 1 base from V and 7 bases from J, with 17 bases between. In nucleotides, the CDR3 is TGTGCCAGCAGCCAAGGATTCACTAGCTCGGGGAATGAGCAGTTCTTC. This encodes CASSQGFTSSGNEQFF.

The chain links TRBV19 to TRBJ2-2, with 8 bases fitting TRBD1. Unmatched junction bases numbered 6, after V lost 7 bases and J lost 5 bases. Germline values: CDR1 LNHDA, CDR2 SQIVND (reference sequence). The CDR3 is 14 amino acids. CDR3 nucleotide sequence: TGTGCCAGTACGGGGACAGGTCTGACCGGGGAGCTGTTTTTT. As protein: CASTGTGLTGELFF.

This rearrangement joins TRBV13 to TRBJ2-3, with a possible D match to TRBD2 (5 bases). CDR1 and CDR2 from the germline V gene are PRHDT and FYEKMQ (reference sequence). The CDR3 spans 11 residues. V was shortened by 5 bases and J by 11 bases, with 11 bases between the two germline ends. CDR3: CASSGTEVQYF. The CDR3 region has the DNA TGTGCCAGCAGCGGTACGGAGGTGCAGTATTTT.

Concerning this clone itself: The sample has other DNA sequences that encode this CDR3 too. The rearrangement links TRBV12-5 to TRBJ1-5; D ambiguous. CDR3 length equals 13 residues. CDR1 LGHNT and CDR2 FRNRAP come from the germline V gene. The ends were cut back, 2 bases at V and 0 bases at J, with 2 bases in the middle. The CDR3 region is CASGLYSNQPQHF. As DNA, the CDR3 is TGTGCTAGTGGTTTGTATAGCAATCAGCCCCAGCATTTT.

CDR3 region: CASSWTANTEAFF. The CDR3 bases are TGTGCCAGCAGCTGGACGGCGAACACTGAAGCTTTCTTT. The chain has TRBV2 and TRBJ1-1; no clear D. This CDR3 is 13 amino acids long. The germline gives CDR1 SNHLY, CDR2 FYNNEI. The ends were cut back, 6 bases at V and 1 base at J, with 9 bases in the middle.

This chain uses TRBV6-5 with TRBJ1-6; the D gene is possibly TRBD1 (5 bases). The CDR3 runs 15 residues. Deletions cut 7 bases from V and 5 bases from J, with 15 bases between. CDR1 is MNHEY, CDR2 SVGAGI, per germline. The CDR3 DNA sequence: TGTGCCAGCAAGTGGGGCGCAGAGAATAATTCACCCCTCCACTTT. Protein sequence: CASKWGAENNSPLHF.